This T cell receptor (beta chain) is from a study of human T cells and chemical hapten exposure. The wider study: Donors were sensitized with 2% DPC on the upper inner arm. Among samples, TCR yields varied mainly because of small differences in pooled library volume.

Separate cDNA molecules received unique molecular identifiers, which the library attached to them. TCRdb recomputed calls from the RACE reads with MiXCR, one row per CDR3 protein. The sample holds under 300,000 distinct CDR3 sequences; almost 8% are singletons and the top ten take 1.2%. The V segment lost 1 base and the J segment 4 bases; nucleotides outside the gene matches: 4. This CDR3 region has 16 residues. Regarding the study as a whole: Patch test score was positively correlated with the counts of TCRs that had expanded at PT1.

The time point is: pre-sensitization, week 0. The sample's treatment: therapeutic diphenylcyclopropenone sensitization with weekly scalp DPC. A note on this clonotype: Its antigen is still unknown.

The V and J genes are TRBV12-3 or TRBV12-4 and TRBJ2-5; 12 nucleotides align to TRBD1. The specimen was whole blood, collected in connection with sensitization to the hapten diphenylcyclopropenone (DPC). This sequence originates from a young man with alopecia areata. Some clones in this sample may be carry-over from other donors' samples. The CDR3 spells CASSLGDRGRRETQYF. The CDR3 region has the DNA TGTGCCAGCAGTTTAGGGGACAGGGGGCGAAGAGAGACCCAGTACTTC.